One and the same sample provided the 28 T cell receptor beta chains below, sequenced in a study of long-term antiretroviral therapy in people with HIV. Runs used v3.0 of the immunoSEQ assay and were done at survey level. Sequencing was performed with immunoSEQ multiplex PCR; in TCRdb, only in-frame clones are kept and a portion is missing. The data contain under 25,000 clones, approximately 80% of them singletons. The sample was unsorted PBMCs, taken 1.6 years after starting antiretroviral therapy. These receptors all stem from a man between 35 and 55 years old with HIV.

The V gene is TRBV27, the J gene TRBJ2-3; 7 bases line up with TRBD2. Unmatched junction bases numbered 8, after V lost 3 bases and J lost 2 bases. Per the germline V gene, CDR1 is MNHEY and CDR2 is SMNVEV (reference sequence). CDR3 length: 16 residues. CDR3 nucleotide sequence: TGTGCCAGCAGTTTTCAAGGCCTAGCGGCCACAGATACGCAGTATTTT. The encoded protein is CASSFQGLAATDTQYF.

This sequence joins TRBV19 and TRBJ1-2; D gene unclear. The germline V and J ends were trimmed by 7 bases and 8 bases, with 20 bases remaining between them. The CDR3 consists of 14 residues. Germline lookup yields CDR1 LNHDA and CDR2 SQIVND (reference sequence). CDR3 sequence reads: CASKQPLFSGGYTF. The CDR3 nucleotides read TGTGCCAGTAAACAGCCACTCTTCTCGGGGGGCTACACCTTC.

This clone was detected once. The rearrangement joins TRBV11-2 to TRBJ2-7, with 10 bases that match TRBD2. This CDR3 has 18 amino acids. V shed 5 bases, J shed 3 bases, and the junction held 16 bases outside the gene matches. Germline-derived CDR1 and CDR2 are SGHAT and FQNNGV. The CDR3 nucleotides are TGTGCCAGCAGCCCTACAAATAGGCAGCGGGGGGGTATCTACGAGCAGTACTTC. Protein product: CASSPTNRQRGGIYEQYF.

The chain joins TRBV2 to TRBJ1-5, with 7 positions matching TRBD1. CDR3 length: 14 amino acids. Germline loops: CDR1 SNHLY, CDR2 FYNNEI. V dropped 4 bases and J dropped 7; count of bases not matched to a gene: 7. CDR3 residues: CASSGDQGVQPQHF. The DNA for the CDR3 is TGTGCCAGCAGTGGGGACCAGGGGGTGCAGCCCCAGCATTTT.

CDR3 residues: CASSEPSGRAYEQYF. The CDR3 DNA reads as TGTGCCAGCAGCGAACCTAGCGGTAGAGCCTACGAGCAGTACTTC. The rearrangement joins TRBV6-1 to TRBJ2-7, with 7 nucleotides matching TRBD2. Looked up from germline, CDR1 is MNHNS and CDR2 is SASEGT. J gave up 2 bases and V 6 bases, and 10 bases lay outside the gene matches. The length of the CDR3 is 15 residues.

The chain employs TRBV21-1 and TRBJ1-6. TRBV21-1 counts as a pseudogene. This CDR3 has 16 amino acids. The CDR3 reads CASGARGGTYNSPLHF. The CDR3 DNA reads TGTGCCAGCGGGGCAAGAGGGGGGACTTATAATTCACCCCTCCACTTT.

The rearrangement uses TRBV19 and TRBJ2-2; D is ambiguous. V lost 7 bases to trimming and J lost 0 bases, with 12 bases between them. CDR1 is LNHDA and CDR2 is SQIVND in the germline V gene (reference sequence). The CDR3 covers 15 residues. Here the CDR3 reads CASKESSANTGELFF. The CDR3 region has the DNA TGTGCCAGTAAAGAGAGTTCTGCGAACACCGGGGAGCTGTTTTTT.

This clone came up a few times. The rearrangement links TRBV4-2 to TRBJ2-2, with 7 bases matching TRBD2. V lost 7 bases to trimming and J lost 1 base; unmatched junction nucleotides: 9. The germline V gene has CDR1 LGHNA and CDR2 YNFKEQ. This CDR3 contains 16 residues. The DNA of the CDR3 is TGTGCCAGCACACCCGCCGGGACTAAGAACACCGGGGAGCTGTTTTTT. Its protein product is CASTPAGTKNTGELFF.

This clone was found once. CDR3 coding DNA: TGTGCCAGCAGCCCCCAGGGGGAGGAAACCGGGGAGCTGTTTTTT. It translates to CASSPQGEETGELFF. The rearrangement uses TRBV4-2 and TRBJ2-2, with a weak D call TRBD1 (7 bases). The germline V and J ends were trimmed by 4 bases and 5 bases, with 14 bases remaining between them. Germline CDR1 is LGHNA and CDR2 is YNFKEQ. This CDR3 contains 15 residues.

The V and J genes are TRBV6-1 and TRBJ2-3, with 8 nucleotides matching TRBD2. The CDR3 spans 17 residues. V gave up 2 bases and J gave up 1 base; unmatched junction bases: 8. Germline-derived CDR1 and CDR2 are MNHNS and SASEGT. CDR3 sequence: CASSELSAGGRTDTQYF. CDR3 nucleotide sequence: TGTGCCAGCAGTGAATTGTCCGCGGGGGGCCGCACAGATACGCAGTATTTT.

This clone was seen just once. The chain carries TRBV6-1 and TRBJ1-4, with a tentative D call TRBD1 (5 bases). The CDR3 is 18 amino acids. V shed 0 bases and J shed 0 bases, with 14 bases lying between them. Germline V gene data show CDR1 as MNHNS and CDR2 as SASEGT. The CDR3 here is CASSEALQGSATNEKLFF. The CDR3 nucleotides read TGTGCCAGCAGTGAAGCGCTTCAGGGCAGTGCAACTAATGAAAAACTGTTTTTT.

The CDR3 is CASSYATSGSPDTQYF. The CDR3 DNA reads as TGTGCCAGCAGTTACGCGACTAGCGGGAGTCCAGATACGCAGTATTTT. The chain is built from TRBV6-5 and TRBJ2-3; 12 nucleotides agree with TRBD2. The CDR3 contains 16 residues. Trimming cost V 2 bases and J 4 bases; bases outside gene matches: 4. The germline V gene encodes CDR1 MNHEY and CDR2 SVGAGI.

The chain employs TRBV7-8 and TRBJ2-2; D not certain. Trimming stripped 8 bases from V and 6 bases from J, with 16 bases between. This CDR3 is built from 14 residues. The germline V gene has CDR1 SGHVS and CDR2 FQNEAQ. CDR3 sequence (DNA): TGTGCCAGCCAGCAGCTTGACGGCTCCGGGGAGCTGTTTTTT. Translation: CASQQLDGSGELFF.

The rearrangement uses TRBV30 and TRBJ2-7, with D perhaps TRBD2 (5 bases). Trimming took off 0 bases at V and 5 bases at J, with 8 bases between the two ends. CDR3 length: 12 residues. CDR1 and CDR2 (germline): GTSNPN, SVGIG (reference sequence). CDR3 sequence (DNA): TGTGCCTGGAGTGTACGAGGGAACGAGCAGTACTTC. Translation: CAWSVRGNEQYF.

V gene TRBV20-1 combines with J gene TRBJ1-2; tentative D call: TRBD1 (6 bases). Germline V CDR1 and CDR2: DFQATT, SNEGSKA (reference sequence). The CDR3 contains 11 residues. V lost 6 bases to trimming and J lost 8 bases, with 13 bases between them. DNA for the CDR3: TGCAGTGCCACGGGGGGCCTGGGCTACACCTTC. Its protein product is CSATGGLGYTF.

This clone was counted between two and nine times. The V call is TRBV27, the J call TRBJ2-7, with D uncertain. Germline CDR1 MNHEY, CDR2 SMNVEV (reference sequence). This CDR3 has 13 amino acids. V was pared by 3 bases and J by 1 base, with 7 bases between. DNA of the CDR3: TGTGCCAGCAGTTTGTCCGGTTCCTACGAGCAGTACTTC. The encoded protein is CASSLSGSYEQYF.

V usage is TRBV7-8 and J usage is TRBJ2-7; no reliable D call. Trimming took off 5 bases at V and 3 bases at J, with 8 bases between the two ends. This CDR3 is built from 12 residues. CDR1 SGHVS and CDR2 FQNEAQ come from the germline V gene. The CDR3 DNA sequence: TGTGCCAGCAGCCTTGGGGACTACGAGCAGTACTTC. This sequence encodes CASSLGDYEQYF.

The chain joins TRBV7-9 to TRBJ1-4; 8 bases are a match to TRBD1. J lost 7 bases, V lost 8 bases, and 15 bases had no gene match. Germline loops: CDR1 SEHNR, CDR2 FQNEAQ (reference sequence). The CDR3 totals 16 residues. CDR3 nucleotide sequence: TGTGCCAGCGGTACGACAGGGGCGGGGTTTGGTGAAAAACTGTTTTTT. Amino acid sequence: CASGTTGAGFGEKLFF.

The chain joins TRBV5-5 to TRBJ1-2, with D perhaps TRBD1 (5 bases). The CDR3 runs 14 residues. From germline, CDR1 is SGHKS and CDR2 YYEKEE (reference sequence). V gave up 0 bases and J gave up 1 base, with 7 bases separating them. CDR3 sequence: CASSLERGNYGYTF. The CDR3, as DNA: TGTGCCAGCAGCTTGGAGAGGGGTAACTATGGCTACACCTTC.

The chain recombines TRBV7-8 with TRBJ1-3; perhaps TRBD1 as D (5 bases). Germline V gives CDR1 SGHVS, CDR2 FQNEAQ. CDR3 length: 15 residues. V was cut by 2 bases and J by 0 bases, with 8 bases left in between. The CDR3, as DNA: TGTGCCAGCAGCTTATTAGGGGACTCTGGAAACACCATATATTTT. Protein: CASSLLGDSGNTIYF.

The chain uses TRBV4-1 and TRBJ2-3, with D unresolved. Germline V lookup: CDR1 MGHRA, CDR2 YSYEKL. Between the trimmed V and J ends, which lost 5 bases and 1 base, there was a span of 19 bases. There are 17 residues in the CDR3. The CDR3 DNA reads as TGCGCCAGCAGCTTTCAGATGAGTGGAAGGCGCACAGATACGCAGTATTTT. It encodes CASSFQMSGRRTDTQYF.

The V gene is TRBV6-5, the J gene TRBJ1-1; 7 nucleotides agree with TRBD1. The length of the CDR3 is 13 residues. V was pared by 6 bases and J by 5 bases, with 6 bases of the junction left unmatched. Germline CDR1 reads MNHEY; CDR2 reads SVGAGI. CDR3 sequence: CASRRDSWTEAFF. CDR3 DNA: TGTGCCAGCAGAAGGGACAGTTGGACTGAAGCTTTCTTT.

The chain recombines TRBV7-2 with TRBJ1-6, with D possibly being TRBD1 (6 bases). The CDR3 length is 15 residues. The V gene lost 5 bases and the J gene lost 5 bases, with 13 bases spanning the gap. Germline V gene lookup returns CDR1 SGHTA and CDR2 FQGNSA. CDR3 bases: TGTGCCAGCAGCCGCCTAGGGGGGAATAATTCACCCCTCCACTTT. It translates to CASSRLGGNNSPLHF.

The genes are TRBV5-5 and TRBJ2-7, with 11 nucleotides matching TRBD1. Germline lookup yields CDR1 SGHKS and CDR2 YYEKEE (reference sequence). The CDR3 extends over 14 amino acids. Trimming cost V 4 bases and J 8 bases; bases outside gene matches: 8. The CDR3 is CASSGTGGTTKQYF. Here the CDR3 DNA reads TGTGCCAGCAGCGGGACAGGGGGAACGACGAAGCAGTACTTC.

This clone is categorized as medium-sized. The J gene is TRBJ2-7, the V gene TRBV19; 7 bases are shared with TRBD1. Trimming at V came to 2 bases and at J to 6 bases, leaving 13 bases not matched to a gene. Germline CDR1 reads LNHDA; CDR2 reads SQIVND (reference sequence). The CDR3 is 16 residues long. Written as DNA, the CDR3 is TGTGCCAGTAGTATACATCGGACAGGCTTGAAGATCGAGCAGTACTTC. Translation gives CASSIHRTGLKIEQYF.

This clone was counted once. The CDR3 here is CASTYGKGQPQHF. CDR3 in DNA: TGTGCCAGCACATACGGAAAGGGTCAGCCCCAGCATTTT. The chain links TRBV6-5 to TRBJ1-5, with unresolved D. This CDR3 contains 13 residues. Trimming cost V 7 bases and J 6 bases, with 13 bases left between them. Germline V CDR1 and CDR2: MNHEY, SVGAGI.

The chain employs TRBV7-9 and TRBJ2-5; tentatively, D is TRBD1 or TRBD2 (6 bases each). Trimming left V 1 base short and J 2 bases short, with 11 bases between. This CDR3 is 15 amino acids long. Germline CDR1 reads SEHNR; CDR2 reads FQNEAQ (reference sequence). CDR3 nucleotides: TGTGCCAGCAGCTTAGGGGGGGCGCCACAAGAGACCCAGTACTTC. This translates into CASSLGGAPQETQYF.

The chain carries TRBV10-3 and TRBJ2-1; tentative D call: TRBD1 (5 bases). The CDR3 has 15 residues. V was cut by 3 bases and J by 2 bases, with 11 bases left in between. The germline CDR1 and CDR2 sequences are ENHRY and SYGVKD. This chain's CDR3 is CAISDPGYTYNEQFF. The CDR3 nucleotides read TGTGCCATCAGTGACCCAGGGTATACCTACAATGAGCAGTTCTTC.